This T cell receptor (beta chain) is from a study of cytomegalovirus exposure and HLA in healthy donors. V lost 10 bases and J lost 5; bases outside the gene matches: 14. Germline V gives CDR1 MNHNY, CDR2 SVGAGI (reference sequence). The CDR3 has 15 residues. Researchers ran the PCR with 60 Vbeta and 13 Jbeta primers. Method: immunoSEQ multiplex PCR; TCRdb's copy keeps in-frame clones and lacks some. In the table there are some 150,000 clones, about 72% of which are singletons. The clonotype comes from a man aged 25 to 40 in good health and CMV-seropositive. This chain uses TRBV6-6 with TRBJ2-3; 8 bases line up with TRBD2. Sequenced sample: PBMCs. CDR3 DNA: TGTGCCACCCTTTTTAAGCGGGGGCCCTTAGATACGCAGTATTTT. This translates into CATLFKRGPLDTQYF.